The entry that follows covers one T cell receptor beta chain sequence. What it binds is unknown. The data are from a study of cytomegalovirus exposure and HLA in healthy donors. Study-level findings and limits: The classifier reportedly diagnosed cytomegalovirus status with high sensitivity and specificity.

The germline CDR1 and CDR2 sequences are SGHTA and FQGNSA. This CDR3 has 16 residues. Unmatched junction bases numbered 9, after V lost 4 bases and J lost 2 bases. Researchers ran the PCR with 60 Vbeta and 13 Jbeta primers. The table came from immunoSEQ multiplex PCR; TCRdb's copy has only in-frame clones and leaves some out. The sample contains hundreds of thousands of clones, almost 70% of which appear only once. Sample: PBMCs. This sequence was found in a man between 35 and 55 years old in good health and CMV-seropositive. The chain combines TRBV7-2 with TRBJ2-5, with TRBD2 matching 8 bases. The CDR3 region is CASSSSELAAQETQYF. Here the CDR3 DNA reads TGTGCCAGCAGCTCTTCCGAACTAGCGGCACAAGAGACCCAGTACTTC.